This T cell receptor beta chain was identified during a study of T cell changes during pregnancy in multiple sclerosis. The protocol was immunoSEQ multiplex PCR, while the TCRdb copy is restricted to in-frame clones and leaves out a portion. Of 50,000 to 80,000 clones in the sample, over 75% were seen once. This CDR3 is built from 16 residues. Trimming cost V 0 bases and J 1 base, with 7 bases left between them. Germline V gives CDR1 MNHEY, CDR2 SMNVEV (reference sequence). The sample here was CD8+ T cells from peripheral blood mononuclear cells, taken before pregnancy. The clonotype was recovered from a female donor with multiple sclerosis, enrolled in a pregnancy study. The chain has TRBV27 and TRBJ1-6; D not resolved. The CDR3 DNA reads TGTGCCAGCAGTTTATCGAGGGCATCCTATAATTCACCCCTCCACTTT. Its protein product is CASSLSRASYNSPLHF.